Listed below are T cell receptor beta chains from one sample, sequenced in a study of cytomegalovirus exposure and HLA in healthy donors. The protocol was immunoSEQ multiplex PCR, while the TCRdb copy is restricted to in-frame clones and leaves out a portion. The table has fewer than 80,000 clones, less than 85% seen once; the top ten hold under 6%. Material: PBMCs. These receptors were collected from a woman in her twenties or thirties in good health and CMV-seronegative. Each CDR3 is given with its conserved first and last residue. D genes are given only for firm matches. Only some rows state a clone size, as once, few, many or a class for expanded clones.

>once|TRBJ1-1|-|15|TRBV12-5
TGTGCTAGTACGACAGGCCGGGCCGTCGGTACTGAAGCTTTCTTT
CASTTGRAVGTEAFF
>-|TRBJ1-4|-|16|TRBV7-2
TGTGCCAGCAGCCCGGAGAGTCGGGGAACGGGTGAAAAACTGTTTTTT
CASSPESRGTGEKLFF
>few|TRBJ2-2|TRBD2|14|TRBV27
TGTGCCAGCAGAGGGCGGGAGGGCCCCGGGGAGCTGTTTTTT
CASRGREGPGELFF
>-|TRBJ2-4|-|18|TRBV27
TGTGCCAGCAGTTCACACGTCAAGGGGAGGTTGGCCAAAAACATTCAGTACTTC
CASSSHVKGRLAKNIQYF
>-|TRBJ1-5|-|16|TRBV13
TGTGCCAGCAGCCTACGGAAGGACGGCCTTCAGGGGCCCCAGCATTTT
CASSLRKDGLQGPQHF
>-|TRBJ2-5|TRBD2|15|TRBV4-1
TGCGCCAGCAGCCAAACGGGACTAACTCAAGAGACCCAGTACTTC
CASSQTGLTQETQYF
>-|TRBJ2-3|TRBD1|14|TRBV19
TGTGCCAGTAGTACCGGGACAGGGAGACAGGAGCGGTATTTT
CASSTGTGRQERYF
>-|TRBJ1-1|-|13|TRBV12-5
TGTGCTAGTGGTGAACAGTGGAACACTGAAGCTTTCTTT
CASGEQWNTEAFF
>-|TRBJ2-1|-|15|TRBV27
TGTGCCAGCAGTTTATCCGGGAACTCCTACAATGAGCAGTTCTTC
CASSLSGNSYNEQFF
>-|TRBJ2-2|-|14|TRBV6-6
TGTGCCGGCAGAGAACAGGTGAACACCGGGGAGCTGTTTTTT
CAGREQVNTGELFF
>-|TRBJ2-7|TRBD1|15|TRBV19
TGTGCCAGTAGTGAGGAAGTACAGGGGGCCTACGAGCAGTACTTC
CASSEEVQGAYEQYF
>-|TRBJ2-1|-|12|TRBV11-3
TGTGCCAGCAGCTTAGATAATAATGAGCAGTTCTTC
CASSLDNNEQFF
>few|TRBJ1-1|-|15|TRBV7-8
TGTGCCAGCAGCCGCGGGGGCATAAGGAACACTGAAGCTTTCTTT
CASSRGGIRNTEAFF
>-|TRBJ2-1|TRBD2|15|TRBV7-2
TGTGCCAGCAGCCCAACTAGCGGGCCTTACAATGAGCAGTTCTTC
CASSPTSGPYNEQFF
>-|TRBJ2-1|TRBD2|16|TRBV28
TGTGCCAGCAGAACGGGACTAGCGGGAGGGTACAATGAGCAGTTCTTC
CASRTGLAGGYNEQFF
>-|TRBJ2-1|TRBD2|13|TRBV19
TGTGCCAGTAGTATCCCGGGGAGGGATGGGCAGTTCTTC
CASSIPGRDGQFF
>few|TRBJ2-6|TRBD1|16|TRBV7-9
TGTGCCAGCAGCCCAGACAGGGGGGCCGGGGCCAACGTCCTGACTTTC
CASSPDRGAGANVLTF
>-|TRBJ1-1|-|15|TRBV4-1
TGCGCCAGCAGCTATTTGGACAGCATGAACACTGAAGCTTTCTTT
CASSYLDSMNTEAFF
>-|TRBJ1-5|-|15|TRBV19
TGTGCCAGTACTACCGGGGTCCGGGGGAGTCAGCCCCAGCATTTT
CASTTGVRGSQPQHF
>-|TRBJ2-3|TRBD1|15|TRBV5-4
TGTGCCAGCAGCGGCCGGGACAGGAGCACAGATACGCAGTATTTT
CASSGRDRSTDTQYF
>few|TRBJ2-5|TRBD2|12|TRBV30
TGTGCCTGGACTAGCGGGAGCCAGACCCAGTACTTC
CAWTSGSQTQYF
>-|TRBJ2-5|TRBD2|15|TRBV4-2
TGTGCCAGCAGCCAAGGCCTTGGGGGAGGGGAGACCCAGTACTTC
CASSQGLGGGETQYF
>-|TRBJ1-1|-|15|TRBV6-5
TGTGCCAGCACTTCTCGGGGGGGAGGGGACACTGAAGCTTTCTTT
CASTSRGGGDTEAFF
>-|TRBJ2-3|TRBD2|17|TRBV5-1
TGCGCCAGCAGCTTGGGGCTAGCGGGAGGGTTCACAGATACGCAGTATTTT
CASSLGLAGGFTDTQYF
>-|TRBJ2-5|TRBD1|15|TRBV18
TGTGCCAGCTCACCACCATCAGGGGGCCAAGAGACCCAGTACTTC
CASSPPSGGQETQYF
>few|TRBJ1-2|-|14|TRBV19
TGTGCCAGTAGTAAAGCAAAGGCGGCCTACGGCTACACCTTC
CASSKAKAAYGYTF
>few|TRBJ1-4|TRBD1|17|TRBV4-2
TGTGCCAGCAGCGTGGGACAGGGGATGTTTACTAATGAAAAACTGTTTTTT
CASSVGQGMFTNEKLFF
>-|TRBJ2-7|TRBD2|13|TRBV7-9
TGTGCCAGCAGCTTAGAAGGGAGGGCCGAGCAGTACTTC
CASSLEGRAEQYF
>few|TRBJ2-2|TRBD2|16|TRBV7-2
TGTGCCAGCAGCTTAGCGGGCGGGAGAAACACCGGGGAGCTGTTTTTT
CASSLAGGRNTGELFF
>-|TRBJ1-1|-|15|TRBV7-8
TGTGCCAGCAGCCTAACATGGGGCAGGTACACTGAAGCTTTCTTT
CASSLTWGRYTEAFF